Shown below are 25 T cell receptor beta chains from a single sample sequenced in a study of T cell responses to AZD1222 COVID-19 vaccine. Profiled with immunoSEQ multiplex PCR; TCRdb holds only in-frame clones, not every one. The sample records more than 90,000 clones, 90% being singletons. This sample comprised peripheral blood, obtained on day 0 of AZD1222 vaccination. Receptors originate from an adult in good health.

This clone was recorded once. This chain joins TRBV5-4 and TRBJ2-1; D may be TRBD2 (7 bases). Germline CDR1 and CDR2: SGHNT and YYREEE (reference sequence). The CDR3 length is 17 residues. V was shortened by 0 bases and J by 3 bases, with 16 bases between the two germline ends. The CDR3 DNA follows: TGTGCCAGCAGCTTGGATCCGGGGGGCGATGGCTACAATGAGCAGTTCTTC. Protein sequence: CASSLDPGGDGYNEQFF.

The chain recombines TRBV12-5 with TRBJ1-1, with TRBD1 matching over 8 bases. The V segment lost 1 base and the J segment 5 bases; nucleotides outside the gene matches: 3. The CDR3 length is 14 residues. From germline, CDR1 is LGHNT and CDR2 FRNRAP. The CDR3 region is CASGLGTGSTEAFF. The CDR3 DNA follows: TGTGCTAGTGGTTTGGGGACAGGGTCGACTGAAGCTTTCTTT.

V and J are TRBV3-1 (or the pseudogene TRBV3-2) and TRBJ1-4; D may be TRBD1 (5 bases). V dropped 5 bases and J dropped 5 bases, with 12 bases sitting between them. The CDR3 is 14 amino acids. CDR1 and CDR2 from the germline V gene are LGHDT and YNNKEL (reference sequence). CDR3 in amino acids: CASSTGGRNEKLFF. CDR3 DNA sequence: TGTGCCAGCAGCACTGGGGGAAGGAATGAAAAACTGTTTTTT.

The genes are TRBV5-1 and TRBJ2-7, with D uncertain. Per the germline V gene, CDR1 is SGHRS and CDR2 is YFSETQ. Trimming shortened V by 0 bases and J by 4 bases, and 11 bases separated the two germline ends. This CDR3 is 14 amino acids long. The CDR3 sequence: CASSLDPGPYEQYF. Here the CDR3 DNA reads TGCGCCAGCAGCTTGGATCCAGGACCGTACGAGCAGTACTTC.

This clone was observed a single time. This sample includes further DNA sequences coding for the same CDR3. The V gene is TRBV18, the J gene TRBJ1-1; 11 positions agree with TRBD1. The V and J ends lost 3 bases and 2 bases, in that order; junction bases with no gene match: 2. Germline values: CDR1 KGHSH, CDR2 LQKENI. The CDR3 consists of 15 residues. The CDR3 spells CASSPGQGGNTEAFF. The CDR3 DNA reads TGTGCCAGCTCACCGGGACAGGGGGGTAACACTGAAGCTTTCTTT.

This chain links TRBV28 with TRBJ2-3, with a tentative D call TRBD1 (5 bases). Trimming took 1 base from V and 1 from J, leaving 9 bases between them. The CDR3 is made up of 15 amino acids. In germline, CDR1 is MDHEN, CDR2 SYDVKM. CDR3 sequence: CASSLYGRGTDTQYF. The CDR3 region has the DNA TGTGCCAGCAGTTTATACGGCAGGGGCACAGATACGCAGTATTTT. The entire variable domain, with the rest obtained from reference TRBV28 and TRBJ2-3, is as follows: DVKVTQSSRYLVKRTGEKVFLECVQDMDHENMFWYRQDPGLGLRLIYFSYDVKMKEKGDIPEGYSVSREKKERFSLILESASTNQTSMYLCASSLYGRGTDTQYFGPGTRLTVL.

CDR3 loop: CASSQHGFLNTEAFF. Written as DNA, the CDR3 is TGTGCCAGCAGCCAGCACGGCTTTTTGAACACTGAAGCTTTCTTT. The rearrangement links TRBV3-1 (or the pseudogene TRBV3-2) to TRBJ1-1; D gene ambiguous. V was pared by 3 bases and J by 0 bases, with 11 bases between. Germline values: CDR1 LGHDT, CDR2 YNNKEL (reference sequence). CDR3 length equals 15 residues.

The V and J genes are TRBV19 and TRBJ2-2; no clear D. The CDR3 loop spans 14 amino acids. V shed 1 base and J shed 1 base, with 4 bases lying between them. Germline assignment: CDR1 LNHDA and CDR2 SQIVND (reference sequence). This CDR3 reads CASSIGQNTGELFF. The DNA of the CDR3 is TGTGCCAGTAGTATAGGCCAGAACACCGGGGAGCTGTTTTTT.

The V and J genes are TRBV27 and TRBJ1-2; 8 nucleotides match TRBD1. CDR1 and CDR2 from the germline V gene are MNHEY and SMNVEV (reference sequence). The CDR3 length is 14 residues. J gave up 4 bases and V 2 bases, and 3 bases lay outside the gene matches. The CDR3 DNA reads as TGTGCCAGCAGTTTAGGGACAGGCAGCTATGGCTACACCTTC. Translated: CASSLGTGSYGYTF.

This clone was found once. This chain uses TRBV5-1 with TRBJ1-5; D unresolved. This CDR3 region has 13 residues. V was clipped by 0 bases and J by 4 bases, with 5 bases between them. CDR1 SGHRS and CDR2 YFSETQ come from the germline V gene. The CDR3 reads CASSLDRNQPQHF. The CDR3 bases are TGCGCCAGCAGCTTGGACCGGAATCAGCCCCAGCATTTT. The variable domain in full, completed from reference TRBV5-1 and TRBJ1-5, reads KAGVTQTPRYLIKTRGQQVTLSCSPISGHRSVSWYQQTPGQGLQFLFEYFSETQRNKGNFPGRFSGRQFSNSRSEMNVSTLELGDSALYLCASSLDRNQPQHFGDGTRLSIL.

The V call is TRBV11-1, the J call TRBJ1-1; unclear D gene. Per the germline V gene, CDR1 is SGHAT and CDR2 is FQDESV (reference sequence). The CDR3 runs 16 residues. The germline V and J ends were trimmed by 2 bases and 0 bases, with 13 bases remaining between them. The DNA for the CDR3 is TGTGCCAGCAGCTTAATTCCGGCCGGTGTGAACACTGAAGCTTTCTTT. This encodes CASSLIPAGVNTEAFF.

The gene calls are TRBV5-6 and TRBJ1-1; D not resolved. CDR3 length: 14 amino acids. V gave up 4 bases and J gave up 7 bases, with 17 bases separating them. Germline CDR1 and CDR2: SGHDT and YYEEEE. CDR3 protein: CASSPELLQREAFF. The CDR3 DNA reads as TGTGCCAGCAGCCCGGAATTACTACAGCGTGAAGCTTTCTTT.

The chain employs TRBV5-5 and TRBJ2-3, with 7 nucleotides matching TRBD2. The CDR3 is 16 amino acids. With 0 bases clipped from V and 4 bases from J, the junction kept 8 bases outside the gene matches. Looked up from germline, CDR1 is SGHKS and CDR2 is YYEKEE (reference sequence). CDR3 DNA sequence: TGTGCCAGCAGCTTGGGGAGGAGCGGGGCGGCAGATACGCAGTATTTT. It codes for CASSLGRSGAADTQYF.

The chain joins TRBV12-3 or TRBV12-4 to TRBJ1-4, with D hard to call. This CDR3 comprises 13 residues. V was trimmed by 3 bases and J by 0 bases, leaving 2 bases between them. The CDR3 sequence is CASSFTTNEKLFF. The CDR3 DNA is TGTGCCAGCAGTTTTACAACTAATGAAAAACTGTTTTTT.

The chain has TRBV24-1 and TRBJ1-1; D gene uncertain. V was cut by 1 base and J by 6 bases, with 14 bases left in between. The CDR3 has 15 amino acids. The germline CDR1 and CDR2 sequences are KGHDR and SFDVKD. The CDR3 DNA sequence: TGTGCCACCAGTGATTTTAGGGATGGGATCGCTGAAGCTTTCTTT. This sequence encodes CATSDFRDGIAEAFF.

The rearrangement joins TRBV27 to TRBJ1-1; D might be TRBD1 (5 bases). Germline-derived CDR1 and CDR2 are MNHEY and SMNVEV (reference sequence). This CDR3 is built from 14 residues. Trimming pared 6 bases from V and 6 bases from J, leaving 17 bases between. The CDR3 nucleotides read TGTGCCAGCAGAGCCCTAACCGGGGGGGCTGAAGCTTTCTTT. Translation: CASRALTGGAEAFF.

The V and J genes are TRBV6-5 and TRBJ2-4, with D uncertain. The V gene lost 7 bases and the J gene lost 1 base, with 8 bases spanning the gap. Germline V gives CDR1 MNHEY, CDR2 SVGAGI. The length of the CDR3 is 13 residues. The DNA of the CDR3 is TGTGCCAGCACCTCCCAGGCCAAAAACATTCAGTACTTC. Translated, it gives CASTSQAKNIQYF.

The count of this clone is one. This rearrangement joins TRBV27 to TRBJ1-4, with D perhaps TRBD1 (6 bases). Germline-derived CDR1 and CDR2 are MNHEY and SMNVEV (reference sequence). Trimming shortened V by 0 bases and J by 4 bases, and 12 bases separated the two germline ends. The CDR3 spans 16 residues. In DNA form, the CDR3 reads TGTGCCAGCAGTTTATCGAATGCAGGGGATAATGAAAAACTGTTTTTT. It specifies CASSLSNAGDNEKLFF.

This chain connects TRBV10-2 to TRBJ1-5; TRBD1 matches at 8 bases. V shed 3 bases and J 4 bases; nucleotides not matched to a gene: 8. The CDR3 spans 16 residues. Per the germline V gene, CDR1 is WSHSY and CDR2 is SAAADI. CDR3 DNA: TGCGCCAGCAGTGAAACGGTGACAGGGGAGAATCAGCCCCAGCATTTT. Residues: CASSETVTGENQPQHF.

The genes are TRBV12-3 or TRBV12-4 and TRBJ1-2, with D perhaps TRBD1 (6 bases). The CDR3 covers 13 residues. Trimming pared 5 bases from V and 7 bases from J, leaving 14 bases between. The DNA for the CDR3 is TGTGCCAGCAGTCCCGGGGCCAGGGGTGGCTACACCTTC. Protein sequence: CASSPGARGGYTF.

V and J are TRBV6-6 and TRBJ2-5, with D tentatively TRBD1 (7 bases). CDR1 is MNHNY and CDR2 is SVGAGI in the germline V gene (reference sequence). Trimming pared 4 bases from V and 4 bases from J, leaving 10 bases between. The CDR3 is 13 residues long. DNA for the CDR3: TGTGCCAGCAGTTTCCAGGGGGGAGAGACCCAGTACTTC. Protein sequence: CASSFQGGETQYF.

The V gene is TRBV6-5, the J gene TRBJ1-5; D gene ambiguous. Trimming cost V 2 bases and J 3 bases, with 8 bases left between them. From germline, CDR1 is MNHEY and CDR2 SVGAGI. This CDR3 is 14 amino acids long. The CDR3 region is CASSYEGPNQPQHF. Here the CDR3 DNA reads TGTGCCAGCAGTTACGAAGGGCCCAATCAGCCCCAGCATTTT.

This chain uses TRBV10-2 with TRBJ1-1, with 7 bases identical to TRBD1. Germline assignment: CDR1 WSHSY and CDR2 SAAADI. The length of the CDR3 is 15 residues. V was pared by 2 bases and J by 1 base, with 4 bases of the junction left unmatched. As DNA, the CDR3 is TGCGCCAGCAGTGAGCCCCAGGGGGAGAACACTGAAGCTTTCTTT. Translation: CASSEPQGENTEAFF.

V usage is TRBV5-6 and J usage is TRBJ1-3, with D uncertain. The CDR3 is 16 amino acids. Germline CDR1 is SGHDT and CDR2 is YYEEEE. The V and J ends lost 5 bases and 0 bases respectively, with 15 bases between them. The CDR3 loop is CASSPTTTSSGNTIYF. The CDR3 DNA reads as TGTGCCAGCAGTCCTACGACGACCTCCTCTGGAAACACCATATATTTT.

This clone was observed a handful of times. The chain couples TRBV28 to TRBJ1-1; no clear D. The germline CDR1 and CDR2 sequences are MDHEN and SYDVKM. CDR3 length equals 12 residues. V dropped 5 bases and J dropped 7 bases, with 11 bases sitting between them. CDR3 in amino acids: CASSPYRDEAFF. The CDR3 DNA reads TGTGCCAGCAGTCCCTACCGGGATGAAGCTTTCTTT.